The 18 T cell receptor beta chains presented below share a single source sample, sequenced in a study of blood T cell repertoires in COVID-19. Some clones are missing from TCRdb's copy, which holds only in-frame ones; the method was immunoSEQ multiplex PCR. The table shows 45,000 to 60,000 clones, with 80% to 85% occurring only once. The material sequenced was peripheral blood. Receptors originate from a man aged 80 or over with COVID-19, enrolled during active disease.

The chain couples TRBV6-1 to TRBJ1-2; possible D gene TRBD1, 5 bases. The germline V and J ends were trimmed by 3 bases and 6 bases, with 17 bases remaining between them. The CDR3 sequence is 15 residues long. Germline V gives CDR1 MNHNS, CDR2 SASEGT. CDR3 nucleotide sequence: TGTGCCAGCAGTGATAATCGCGGGGGATGGGATGGCTACACCTTC. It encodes CASSDNRGGWDGYTF.

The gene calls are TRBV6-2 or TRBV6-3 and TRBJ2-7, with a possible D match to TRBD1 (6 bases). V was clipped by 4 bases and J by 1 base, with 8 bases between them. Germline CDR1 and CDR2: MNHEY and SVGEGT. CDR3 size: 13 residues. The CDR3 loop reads CASSFGQSYEQYF. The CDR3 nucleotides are TGTGCCAGCAGTTTCGGACAGTCCTACGAGCAGTACTTC.

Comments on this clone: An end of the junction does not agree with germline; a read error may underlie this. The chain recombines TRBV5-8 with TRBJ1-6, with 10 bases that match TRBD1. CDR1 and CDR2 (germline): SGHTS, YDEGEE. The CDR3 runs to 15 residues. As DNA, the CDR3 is TGTGCCAGCAGCGTCCCAGGGGGGACAGGGGAAGGGTGGGACTTT. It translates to CASSVPGGTGEGWDF.

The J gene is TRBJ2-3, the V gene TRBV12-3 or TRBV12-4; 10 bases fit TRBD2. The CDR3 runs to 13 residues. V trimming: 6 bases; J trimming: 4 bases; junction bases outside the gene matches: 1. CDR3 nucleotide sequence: TGTGCCAGCAGCACTAGCGGGGCAGATACGCAGTATTTT. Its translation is CASSTSGADTQYF.

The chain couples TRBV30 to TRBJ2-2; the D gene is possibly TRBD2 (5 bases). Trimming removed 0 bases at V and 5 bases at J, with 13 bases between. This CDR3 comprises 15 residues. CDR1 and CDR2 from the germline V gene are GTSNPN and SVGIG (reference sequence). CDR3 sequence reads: CAWSVGSAGTGELFF. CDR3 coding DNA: TGTGCCTGGAGTGTAGGGTCCGCGGGTACCGGGGAGCTGTTTTTT.

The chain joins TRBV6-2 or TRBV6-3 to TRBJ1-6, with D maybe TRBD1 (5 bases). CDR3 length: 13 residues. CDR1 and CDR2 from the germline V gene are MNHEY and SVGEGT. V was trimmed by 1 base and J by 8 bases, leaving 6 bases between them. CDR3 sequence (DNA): TGTGCCAGCAGTTACTGGGGGGATTCACCCCTCCACTTT. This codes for CASSYWGDSPLHF.

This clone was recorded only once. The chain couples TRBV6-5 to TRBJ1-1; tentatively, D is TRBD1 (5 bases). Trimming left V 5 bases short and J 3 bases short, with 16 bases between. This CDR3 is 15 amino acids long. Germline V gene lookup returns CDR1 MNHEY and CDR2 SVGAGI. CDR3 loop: CASSLLEGPYTEAFF. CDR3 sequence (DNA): TGTGCCAGCAGTCTATTGGAGGGACCGTACACTGAAGCTTTCTTT.

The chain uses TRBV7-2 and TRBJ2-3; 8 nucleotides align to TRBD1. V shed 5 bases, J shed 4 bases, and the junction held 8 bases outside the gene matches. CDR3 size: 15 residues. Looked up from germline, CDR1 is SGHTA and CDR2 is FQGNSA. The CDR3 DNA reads TGTGCCAGCAGCCCTCGACAGGGGTGGCCAGATACGCAGTATTTT. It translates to CASSPRQGWPDTQYF.

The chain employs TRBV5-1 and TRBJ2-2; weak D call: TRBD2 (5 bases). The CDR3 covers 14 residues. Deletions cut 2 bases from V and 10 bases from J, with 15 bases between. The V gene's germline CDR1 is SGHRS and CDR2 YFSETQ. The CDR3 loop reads CASSFARFREELFF. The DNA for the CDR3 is TGCGCCAGCAGCTTCGCTAGGTTCCGGGAGGAGCTGTTTTTT.

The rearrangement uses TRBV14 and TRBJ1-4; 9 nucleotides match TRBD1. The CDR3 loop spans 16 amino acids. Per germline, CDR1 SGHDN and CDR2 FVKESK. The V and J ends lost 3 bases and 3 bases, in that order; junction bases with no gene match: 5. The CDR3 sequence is CASSHLDRGANEKLFF. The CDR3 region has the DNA TGTGCCAGCAGCCATCTGGACAGGGGCGCTAATGAAAAACTGTTTTTT. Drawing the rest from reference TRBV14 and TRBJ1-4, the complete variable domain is EAGVTQFPSHSVIEKGQTVTLRCDPISGHDNLYWYRRVMGKEIKFLLHFVKESKQDESGMPNNRFLAERTGGTYSTLKVQPAELEDSGVYFCASSHLDRGANEKLFFGSGTQLSVL.

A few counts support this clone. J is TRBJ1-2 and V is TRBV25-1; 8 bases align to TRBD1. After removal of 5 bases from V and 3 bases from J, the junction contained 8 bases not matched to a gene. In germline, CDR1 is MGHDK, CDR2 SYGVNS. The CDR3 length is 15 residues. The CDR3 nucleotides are TGTGCCAGCAGTATCCGGACAGGGCAGTACTATGGCTACACCTTC. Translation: CASSIRTGQYYGYTF.

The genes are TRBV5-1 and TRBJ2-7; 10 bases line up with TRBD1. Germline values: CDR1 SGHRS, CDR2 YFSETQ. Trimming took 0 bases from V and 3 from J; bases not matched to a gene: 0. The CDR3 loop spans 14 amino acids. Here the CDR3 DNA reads TGCGCCAGCAGCTTGGGGACAGGGGGCTACGAGCAGTACGTC. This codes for CASSLGTGGYEQYV.

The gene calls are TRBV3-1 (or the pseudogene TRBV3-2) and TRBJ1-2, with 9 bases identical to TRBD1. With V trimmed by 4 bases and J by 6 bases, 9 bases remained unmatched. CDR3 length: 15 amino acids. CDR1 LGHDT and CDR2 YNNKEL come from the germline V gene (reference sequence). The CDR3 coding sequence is TGTGCCAGCAGCCCATGGACAGGGGAGGAAGATGGCTACACCTTC. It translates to CASSPWTGEEDGYTF.

In nucleotides, the CDR3 is TGTGCCAGCAGCTTAGGACAGGGCCAGAACACTGAAGCTTTCTTT. Translation gives CASSLGQGQNTEAFF. The gene calls are TRBV11-3 and TRBJ1-1; 7 bases agree with TRBD1. The germline V gene has CDR1 SGHNT and CDR2 YENEEA. V shed 1 base and J 1 base; nucleotides not matched to a gene: 3. The CDR3 is 15 residues long.

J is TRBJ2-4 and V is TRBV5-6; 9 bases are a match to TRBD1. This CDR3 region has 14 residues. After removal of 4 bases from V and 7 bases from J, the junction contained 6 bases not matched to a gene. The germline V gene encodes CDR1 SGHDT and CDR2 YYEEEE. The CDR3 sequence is CASSAGTGSNIQYF. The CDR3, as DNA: TGTGCCAGCAGCGCCGGGACAGGGTCCAACATTCAGTACTTC.

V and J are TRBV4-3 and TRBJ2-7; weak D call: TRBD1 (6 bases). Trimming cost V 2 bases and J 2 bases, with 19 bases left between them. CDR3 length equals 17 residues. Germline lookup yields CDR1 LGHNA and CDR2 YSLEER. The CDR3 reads CASSQRRGGDGAYEQYF. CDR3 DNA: TGCGCCAGCAGCCAACGACGAGGGGGAGACGGCGCCTACGAGCAGTACTTC.

The CDR3 coding sequence is TGTGCCAGCTCACCGACCCCGGGTCAGGGGATTGAAGCTTTCTTT. Its translation is CASSPTPGQGIEAFF. This chain connects TRBV18 to TRBJ1-1, with D perhaps matching TRBD1 (6 bases). Germline loops: CDR1 KGHSH, CDR2 LQKENI. Trimming left V 3 bases short and J 7 bases short, with 18 bases between. The CDR3 runs to 15 residues.

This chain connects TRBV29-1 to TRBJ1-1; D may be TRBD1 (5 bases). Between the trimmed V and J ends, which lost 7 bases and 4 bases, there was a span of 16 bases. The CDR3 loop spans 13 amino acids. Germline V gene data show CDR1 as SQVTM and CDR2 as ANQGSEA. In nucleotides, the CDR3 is TGCAGCGCATGGCGAGCCCAGGGCACTGAAGCTTTCTTT. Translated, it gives CSAWRAQGTEAFF. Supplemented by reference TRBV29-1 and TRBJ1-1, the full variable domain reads SAVISQKPSRDICQRGTSLTIQCQVDSQVTMMFWYRQQPGQSLTLIATANQGSEATYESGFVIDKFPISRPNLTFSTLTVSNMSPEDSSIYLCSAWRAQGTEAFFGQGTRLTVV.